The 3 T cell receptor beta chains reported below all come from one sample, sequenced in a study of read filtering for tumor transcriptome and immune sequencing. Molecular barcoded adaptors covering alpha/delta and beta/gamma chains were used on approximately 400 ng RNA. Using its own MiXCR run on the reads, TCRdb lists one record per CDR3 protein. The table lists roughly 38,000 distinct CDR3 sequences, about 13% of them singletons. The sequencing sample was made of a population of CD138-negative cells sorted from bone marrow. Receptor source: a donor aged 40 or older with multiple myeloma.

Ten or more counts support this clonotype. The chain carries TRBV25-1 and TRBJ1-1; D gene uncertain. The germline CDR1 and CDR2 sequences are MGHDK and SYGVNS. V was cut by 3 bases and J by 0 bases, with 11 bases left in between. The CDR3 totals 15 residues. The CDR3 region has the DNA TGTGCCAGCAGTGAGCTCGGCACAATGAACACTGAAGCTTTCTTT. Encoded protein: CASSELGTMNTEAFF.

The chain is built from TRBV20-1 and TRBJ1-2, with D possibly being TRBD1 (6 bases). Germline-derived CDR1 and CDR2 are DFQATT and SNEGSKA (reference sequence). V was shortened by 5 bases and J by 5 bases, with 18 bases between the two germline ends. The CDR3 spans 14 residues. CDR3 bases: TGCAGTGCTCCCCCCGGGGGGGCGCGGTATGGCTACACCTTC. The encoded protein is CSAPPGGARYGYTF.

The sample holds many counts of this clonotype. The rearrangement links TRBV10-3 to TRBJ1-6; the D is unclear. Germline V gives CDR1 ENHRY, CDR2 SYGVKD. The length of the CDR3 is 14 residues. V was shortened by 3 bases and J by 4 bases, with 7 bases between the two germline ends. In DNA form, the CDR3 reads TGTGCCATCAGTGATGTCAAATATAATTCACCCCTCCACTTT. This sequence encodes CAISDVKYNSPLHF.